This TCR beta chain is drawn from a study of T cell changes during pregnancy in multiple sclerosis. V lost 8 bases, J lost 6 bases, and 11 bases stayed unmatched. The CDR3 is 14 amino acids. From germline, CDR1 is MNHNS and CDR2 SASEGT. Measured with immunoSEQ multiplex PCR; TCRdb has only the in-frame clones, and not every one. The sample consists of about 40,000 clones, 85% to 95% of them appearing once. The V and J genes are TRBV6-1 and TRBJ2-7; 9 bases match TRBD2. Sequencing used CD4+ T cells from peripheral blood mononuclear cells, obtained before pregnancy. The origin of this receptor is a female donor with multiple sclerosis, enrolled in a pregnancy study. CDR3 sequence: CASSTLAGLGEQYF. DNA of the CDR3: TGTGCCAGCTCCACTCTAGCGGGGTTGGGCGAGCAGTACTTC.